Below are 32 T cell receptor beta chains sequenced from a single sample in a study of cytomegalovirus exposure and HLA in healthy donors. Vbeta (60) and Jbeta (13) primers were used in the PCR. The data were produced by immunoSEQ multiplex PCR, yet TCRdb's version contains in-frame clones alone and is incomplete. The sample records 150,000 to 200,000 clones, more than 70% being singletons. The material sequenced was PBMCs. All receptors come from a male donor in good health and CMV-seronegative.

The chain couples TRBV15 to TRBJ2-5; tentative D call: TRBD1 (6 bases). V was pared by 1 base and J by 4 bases, with 10 bases between. Germline V CDR1 and CDR2: LNHNV, YYDKDF (reference sequence). The CDR3 is 14 amino acids. The CDR3 DNA reads TGTGCCACCAGCAGAGGGGGCAGGGGAGAGACCCAGTACTTC. This gives the protein CATSRGGRGETQYF.

This sequence joins TRBV5-8 and TRBJ2-1; D ambiguous. Germline lookup yields CDR1 SGHTS and CDR2 YDEGEE. The CDR3 loop spans 15 amino acids. V was clipped by 0 bases and J by 4 bases, with 11 bases between them. CDR3 nucleotides: TGTGCCAGCAGCTTGGGAGAGAGTAGTTACAATGAGCAGTTCTTC. Amino acids: CASSLGESSYNEQFF.

This chain joins TRBV28 and TRBJ2-7; 8 nucleotides line up with TRBD1. The CDR3 is 14 amino acids. Trimming took 11 bases from V and 6 from J; bases not matched to a gene: 15. Germline lookup yields CDR1 MDHEN and CDR2 SYDVKM. This chain's CDR3 is CASASGTGVGEQYF. As DNA, the CDR3 is TGTGCCTCAGCTTCCGGGACAGGAGTCGGCGAGCAGTACTTC.

The chain joins TRBV27 to TRBJ2-7; D call uncertain. The V end was cut by 2 bases, the J end by 0 bases, with 5 bases between. The CDR3 sequence is 13 residues long. The V gene's germline CDR1 is MNHEY and CDR2 SMNVEV (reference sequence). CDR3 bases: TGTGCCAGCAGTTTACAGATCTCCTACGAGCAGTACTTC. Its protein product is CASSLQISYEQYF.

This chain uses TRBV19 with TRBJ2-2; 10 nucleotides agree with TRBD2. Trimming cost V 6 bases and J 5 bases; bases outside gene matches: 6. CDR1 and CDR2 (germline): LNHDA, SQIVND (reference sequence). This CDR3 is built from 15 residues. The CDR3 nucleotides are TGTGCCAGTAGGGGGCTAGCGGGAGAGACCGGGGAGCTGTTTTTT. This encodes CASRGLAGETGELFF.

V usage is TRBV15 and J usage is TRBJ2-1; 8 bases agree with TRBD2. Germline V gene sequence: CDR1 LNHNV, CDR2 YYDKDF (reference sequence). V gave up 2 bases and J gave up 5 bases; unmatched junction bases: 11. The CDR3 runs 17 residues. CDR3 residues: CATSRPTESGRNNEQFF. CDR3 coding DNA: TGTGCCACCAGCAGACCTACGGAGAGCGGGAGAAACAATGAGCAGTTCTTC.

The genes are TRBV27 and TRBJ2-7, with D possibly being TRBD1 (5 bases). The CDR3 is 14 amino acids. Germline loops: CDR1 MNHEY, CDR2 SMNVEV (reference sequence). The V gene lost 3 bases and the J gene lost 0 bases, with 9 bases spanning the gap. The CDR3 DNA reads TGTGCCAGCAGTTTCGGTCAGGGCTCCTACGAGCAGTACTTC. Protein sequence: CASSFGQGSYEQYF.

The V call is TRBV11-2, the J call TRBJ1-5; 8 bases agree with TRBD1. The CDR3 is made up of 15 amino acids. V lost 5 bases, J lost 1 base, and 4 bases stayed unmatched. CDR1 is SGHAT and CDR2 is FQNNGV in the germline V gene. This CDR3 is CASSPRTGSNQPQHF. The CDR3 DNA reads TGTGCCAGCAGCCCCCGGACAGGGAGCAATCAGCCCCAGCATTTT.

The count of this clone is one. This rearrangement joins TRBV28 to TRBJ1-4; maybe TRBD1 (6 bases). CDR3 size: 16 residues. Germline lookup yields CDR1 MDHEN and CDR2 SYDVKM. V lost 4 bases and J lost 7, with 19 bases in between. Here the CDR3 reads CASSSHKQGRSEKLFF. DNA of the CDR3: TGTGCCAGCAGTTCACACAAACAGGGAAGGAGTGAAAAACTGTTTTTT. Supplemented by reference TRBV28 and TRBJ1-4, the full variable domain reads DVKVTQSSRYLVKRTGEKVFLECVQDMDHENMFWYRQDPGLGLRLIYFSYDVKMKEKGDIPEGYSVSREKKERFSLILESASTNQTSMYLCASSSHKQGRSEKLFFGSGTQLSVL.

This chain connects TRBV7-8 to TRBJ1-2; possible D gene TRBD1, 5 bases. Trimming removed 3 bases from V and 5 bases from J, with 10 bases in between. Germline assignment: CDR1 SGHVS and CDR2 FQNEAQ. The CDR3 loop spans 13 amino acids. DNA for the CDR3: TGTGCCAGCAGCTTTATGACAGATTATGGCTACACCTTC. Residues: CASSFMTDYGYTF.

This chain uses TRBV5-1 with TRBJ2-1, with TRBD2 matching over 8 bases. This CDR3 is built from 16 residues. The germline CDR1 and CDR2 sequences are SGHRS and YFSETQ. With V trimmed by 0 bases and J by 0 bases, 2 bases remained unmatched. CDR3 loop: CASSLGSGSSYNEQFF. DNA of the CDR3: TGCGCCAGCAGCTTGGGCAGCGGGAGCTCCTACAATGAGCAGTTCTTC.

V is TRBV7-9 and J is TRBJ1-5; D possibly corresponds to TRBD1 (5 bases). V lost 4 bases, J lost 5 bases, and 21 bases lay in between. The CDR3 is made up of 17 amino acids. Germline V CDR1 and CDR2: SEHNR, FQNEAQ (reference sequence). The CDR3 spells CASSSRRTDSLDQPQHF. The CDR3 bases are TGTGCCAGCAGCTCACGGCGGACCGACAGTCTAGATCAGCCCCAGCATTTT.

The J gene is TRBJ1-6, the V gene TRBV5-6; D might be TRBD1 (6 bases). Trimming left V 0 bases short and J 10 bases short, with 17 bases between. The CDR3 is 16 amino acids. Germline V CDR1 and CDR2: SGHDT, YYEEEE. The CDR3 DNA is TGTGCCAGCAGCTTGGGGCCCGGAGCTCAGGGGTCACCCCTCCACTTT. Protein sequence: CASSLGPGAQGSPLHF.

This chain links TRBV5-4 with TRBJ1-1, with TRBD1 matching 9 bases. Per germline, CDR1 SGHNT and CDR2 YYREEE (reference sequence). Trimming cost V 3 bases and J 4 bases; bases outside gene matches: 1. The CDR3 totals 13 residues. The chain's CDR3 is CASSWDRATEAFF. Here the CDR3 DNA reads TGTGCCAGCAGCTGGGACAGGGCCACTGAAGCTTTCTTT.

J is TRBJ1-2 and V is TRBV30; D possibly corresponds to TRBD1 (6 bases). V dropped 6 bases and J dropped 4 bases, with 12 bases sitting between them. Germline-derived CDR1 and CDR2 are GTSNPN and SVGIG (reference sequence). CDR3 size: 12 residues. In DNA form, the CDR3 reads TGTGCCTGCCCTGGGACATCCTATGGCTACACCTTC. It encodes CACPGTSYGYTF.

CDR3 protein: CASSVAGTIEKLFF. In DNA, the CDR3 is TGTGCCAGCAGCGTAGCGGGGACCATCGAAAAACTGTTTTTT. The chain has TRBV6-5 and TRBJ1-4, with D possibly matching TRBD1 (5 bases). Per the germline V gene, CDR1 is MNHEY and CDR2 is SVGAGI. Trimming cost V 6 bases and J 8 bases, with 16 bases left between them. This CDR3 is built from 14 residues.

This chain's CDR3 is CASSVGRGTANTEAFF. In DNA form, the CDR3 reads TGTGCCAGCAGCGTAGGCCGCGGGACAGCGAACACTGAAGCTTTCTTT. V is TRBV9 and J is TRBJ1-1; the match to TRBD1 covers 7 bases. Germline lookup yields CDR1 SGDLS and CDR2 YYNGEE. The CDR3 length is 16 residues. Trimming took 0 bases from V and 1 from J; bases not matched to a gene: 6.

This clone showed up just a few times. The chain links TRBV2 to TRBJ2-1, with TRBD1 matching over 7 bases. This CDR3 is built from 13 residues. The germline V gene encodes CDR1 SNHLY and CDR2 FYNNEI. Trimming at V came to 8 bases and at J to 5 bases, leaving 6 bases not matched to a gene. The CDR3 protein is CASLRDRNNEQFF. CDR3 DNA: TGTGCCAGCCTCCGGGACAGAAACAATGAGCAGTTCTTC.

This clone was observed a handful of times. The J gene is TRBJ2-3, the V gene TRBV2; D perhaps matches TRBD2 (6 bases). This CDR3 contains 15 residues. Trimming pared 3 bases from V and 0 bases from J, leaving 10 bases between. Germline loops: CDR1 SNHLY, CDR2 FYNNEI. CDR3: CASSEGTDSTDTQYF. In DNA form, the CDR3 reads TGTGCCAGCAGTGAGGGGACTGATAGCACAGATACGCAGTATTTT.

The rearrangement joins TRBV5-1 to TRBJ2-1, with 7 positions matching TRBD2. J gave up 7 bases and V 0 bases, and 7 bases lay outside the gene matches. This CDR3 comprises 15 residues. CDR1 is SGHRS, CDR2 YFSETQ, per germline. CDR3 residues: CASSLEGGSLNEQFF. The DNA for the CDR3 is TGCGCCAGCAGCTTGGAGGGCGGGAGTTTGAATGAGCAGTTCTTC.

This chain joins TRBV7-2 and TRBJ1-1; no firm D call. The V gene's germline CDR1 is SGHTA and CDR2 FQGNSA. CDR3 length equals 12 residues. V lost 4 bases, J lost 1 base, and 4 bases lay in between. The CDR3 DNA is TGTGCCAGCAGCTGGCAGAACACTGAAGCTTTCTTT. It yields the protein CASSWQNTEAFF. Filled out from reference TRBV7-2 and TRBJ1-1, the complete variable domain reads GAGVSQSPSNKVTEKGKDVELRCDPISGHTALYWYRQSLGQGLEFLIYFQGNSAPDKSGLPSDRFSAERTGGSVSTLTIQRTQQEDSAVYLCASSWQNTEAFFGQGTRLTVV.

The V call is TRBV2, the J call TRBJ2-2; 10 bases align to TRBD1. The V segment lost 10 bases and the J segment 6 bases; nucleotides outside the gene matches: 8. The CDR3 is made up of 14 amino acids. Germline V CDR1 and CDR2: SNHLY, FYNNEI. This CDR3 is CANARDRGAGELFF. CDR3 sequence (DNA): TGTGCCAACGCCCGGGACAGGGGAGCCGGGGAGCTGTTTTTT.

The genes are TRBV9 and TRBJ1-6; the match to TRBD1 covers 9 bases. Trimming took 0 bases from V and 10 from J; bases not matched to a gene: 8. CDR1 and CDR2 (germline): SGDLS, YYNGEE. The CDR3 is 16 residues long. The CDR3 here is CASSVETGDRGSPLHF. Written as DNA, the CDR3 is TGTGCCAGCAGCGTAGAAACTGGTGACAGGGGGTCACCCCTCCACTTT.

The V and J genes are TRBV5-1 and TRBJ2-3; 10 nucleotides line up with TRBD1. The CDR3 contains 14 residues. Germline CDR1 and CDR2: SGHRS and YFSETQ. V shed 4 bases and J 5 bases; nucleotides not matched to a gene: 4. The CDR3 region has the DNA TGCGCCAGCAGCCTGGGACAGGGGAAAGATACGCAGTATTTT. Translation: CASSLGQGKDTQYF.

This chain joins TRBV7-2 and TRBJ2-3, with D perhaps matching TRBD1 (5 bases). This CDR3 region has 14 residues. Germline V gives CDR1 SGHTA, CDR2 FQGNSA. The V and J ends lost 1 base and 2 bases respectively, with 7 bases between them. CDR3 in amino acids: CASSLGGYTDTQYF. Here the CDR3 DNA reads TGTGCCAGCAGCTTAGGGGGCTACACAGATACGCAGTATTTT.

J is TRBJ1-1 and V is TRBV19; the D is unclear. The germline V gene has CDR1 LNHDA and CDR2 SQIVND (reference sequence). This CDR3 contains 16 residues. The V end was cut by 3 bases, the J end by 3 bases, with 17 bases between. The CDR3 DNA reads TGTGCCAGTAGTATTTCGGGATCTTTGCGTGACACTGAAGCTTTCTTT. Residues: CASSISGSLRDTEAFF.

This clone was counted between two and nine times. The chain carries TRBV6-5 and TRBJ2-7, with unresolved D. Germline-derived CDR1 and CDR2 are MNHEY and SVGAGI. This CDR3 has 13 residues. Between the trimmed V and J ends, which lost 2 bases and 3 bases, there was a span of 8 bases. In DNA form, the CDR3 reads TGTGCCAGCAGTTACAACAGAGACTACGAGCAGTACTTC. Encoded protein: CASSYNRDYEQYF.

V gene TRBV19 combines with J gene TRBJ2-7, with 7 positions matching TRBD2. The ends lost 3 bases at V and 2 bases at J; junction bases unmatched: 7. Germline CDR1 is LNHDA and CDR2 is SQIVND (reference sequence). CDR3 length: 15 amino acids. CDR3 DNA: TGTGCCAGTAGTATTCTAGCGGAGGCCCCCTACGAGCAGTACTTC. Translation: CASSILAEAPYEQYF.

This sequence joins TRBV30 and TRBJ2-3; 11 positions agree with TRBD2. Looked up from germline, CDR1 is GTSNPN and CDR2 is SVGIG (reference sequence). This CDR3 region has 15 residues. Losses at the gene ends were 2 bases for V and 1 base for J; bases not matched to a gene: 2. The CDR3 DNA is TGTGCCTGGAGTCGACTAGCGGGACGCACAGATACGCAGTATTTT. Translating gives CAWSRLAGRTDTQYF. Based on the CDR3 plus reference TRBV30 and TRBJ2-3, the full variable domain is SQTIHQWPATLVQPVGSPLSLECTVEGTSNPNLYWYRQAAGRGLQLLFYSVGIGQISSEVPQNLSASRPQDRQFILSSKKLLLSDSGFYLCAWSRLAGRTDTQYFGPGTRLTVL.

V usage is TRBV7-3 and J usage is TRBJ2-3; 7 bases are a match to TRBD2. The length of the CDR3 is 15 residues. Per germline, CDR1 SGHTA and CDR2 FQGTGA. Trimming cost V 0 bases and J 2 bases; bases outside gene matches: 2. The CDR3 sequence is CASSLTGLPTDTQYF. In DNA, the CDR3 is TGTGCCAGCAGCTTAACGGGACTACCCACAGATACGCAGTATTTT.

The chain combines TRBV6-1 with TRBJ2-7; 9 bases are a match to TRBD1. The germline CDR1 and CDR2 sequences are MNHNS and SASEGT. Trimming at V came to 3 bases and at J to 4 bases, leaving 7 bases not matched to a gene. This CDR3 contains 15 residues. CDR3 loop: CASSDLSGQGYEQYF. CDR3 in DNA: TGTGCCAGCAGTGATCTGTCAGGACAGGGGTACGAGCAGTACTTC.

A note on this clone: Germline is not matched at one junction end, which may reflect a read error. This chain connects TRBV5-4 to TRBJ2-5, with 7 bases fitting TRBD2. CDR1 is SGHNT and CDR2 is YYREEE in the germline V gene (reference sequence). The CDR3 contains 12 residues. As DNA, the CDR3 is TGTGCCAGCAGCCGAAACCGGGAGGTCTTCGACTTC. It is translated as CASSRNREVFDF.